The T cell receptor (beta chain) described here comes from a study of T cells in Graves' hyperthyroidism and ophthalmopathy. Trimming pared 7 bases from V and 4 bases from J, leaving 23 bases between. CDR3 length: 16 amino acids. Per the germline V gene, CDR1 is PRHDT and CDR2 is FYEKMQ (reference sequence). RNA transcripts were the template for amplifying TCR beta CDR3 regions. A first-round RT-PCR of the TCR CDR3 used the HTBI primer set. TCRdb re-called the multiplex PCR reads through MiXCR, storing one row per CDR3 protein. This sample has over 650,000 distinct CDR3 sequences, with around 15% found just once.

The chain employs TRBV13 and TRBJ2-7; D possibly corresponds to TRBD1 (6 bases). The TCR was taken from a man between 18 and 29 years old with Graves' hyperthyroidism. Specimen: blood. The CDR3 reads CASTSKSRDTPYEQYF. CDR3 coding DNA: TGTGCCAGCACCTCTAAGAGCCGGGACACACCGTACGAGCAGTACTTC.